Following are 29 T cell receptor beta chains from one sample sequenced in a study of patients and donors after allogeneic stem cell transplantation. TCRdb passed the RT-PCR reads through MiXCR, listing each CDR3 protein once. In the table there are roughly 180,000 distinct CDR3 sequences, roughly 40% of which are singletons. The sample comprised blood, either unsorted or a sorted T cell fraction (not recorded which). The receptors were gathered from a human donor who was either an allogeneic HSCT recipient or a stem cell or donor lymphocyte infusion donor (not recorded which). It is not recorded whose cells these are; they may come from a transplant donor.

This clonotype was observed at least ten times. V is TRBV10-3 and J is TRBJ1-2; no clear D gene. V lost 0 bases, J lost 8 bases, and 7 bases lay in between. The CDR3 spans 12 residues. Looked up from germline, CDR1 is ENHRY and CDR2 is SYGVKD. The CDR3 sequence is CAISESQDGYTF. The CDR3 DNA reads TGTGCCATCAGTGAGTCCCAGGACGGCTACACCTTC.

This clonotype appeared a few times. V and J are TRBV27 and TRBJ2-2, with D possibly being TRBD2 (6 bases). The V gene's germline CDR1 is MNHEY and CDR2 SMNVEV (reference sequence). The V end lost 7 bases, the J end lost 1 base, and 19 bases lay between the germline ends. CDR3 length: 17 residues. The CDR3 region has the DNA TGTGCCAGCATCCGGTGTTGGCGGGAAGGGAACACCGGGGAGCTGTTTTTT. Translation gives CASIRCWREGNTGELFF.

This chain connects TRBV12-3 or TRBV12-4 to TRBJ2-5; 7 bases align to TRBD2. V was clipped by 0 bases and J by 3 bases; unmatched bases: 4. This CDR3 has 15 residues. CDR3 sequence reads: CASSLAALAEETQYF. The CDR3 DNA reads as TGTGCCAGCAGTTTAGCGGCGCTAGCGGAAGAGACCCAGTACTTC.

The V and J genes are TRBV12-3 or TRBV12-4 and TRBJ1-5; TRBD1 is a possible D gene (5 bases). Deletions cut 2 bases from V and 5 bases from J, with 16 bases between. This CDR3 has 16 amino acids. CDR3 sequence: CASSLSVGGEDQPQHF. The CDR3 DNA follows: TGTGCCAGCAGTTTAAGCGTGGGAGGGGAGGATCAGCCCCAGCATTTT.

This clonotype has ten or more counts. This chain joins TRBV5-1 and TRBJ1-1; D ambiguous. Germline V gene lookup returns CDR1 SGHRS and CDR2 YFSETQ. Trimming removed 6 bases at V and 7 bases at J, with 13 bases between. This CDR3 is built from 12 residues. The CDR3 DNA reads as TGCGCCAGCACCCTGGAGGGAGATGAAGCTTTCTTT. Protein: CASTLEGDEAFF.

The chain joins TRBV2 to TRBJ2-5; D uncertain. Trimming pared 7 bases from V and 3 bases from J, leaving 12 bases between. Germline V gene sequence: CDR1 SNHLY, CDR2 FYNNEI. The CDR3 sequence is 13 residues long. The CDR3 reads CASMRDIEETQYF. Here the CDR3 DNA reads TGTGCCAGCATGCGTGACATCGAAGAGACCCAGTACTTC.

V usage is TRBV28 and J usage is TRBJ2-1; no clear D gene. The CDR3 sequence is 15 residues long. V shed 2 bases and J shed 4 bases, with 12 bases lying between them. Germline V gives CDR1 MDHEN, CDR2 SYDVKM. In nucleotides, the CDR3 is TGTGCCAGCAGTTTAAATCCGCCCAGATACAATGAGCAGTTCTTC. Residues: CASSLNPPRYNEQFF.

This clonotype was counted a few times. The chain links TRBV12-3 or TRBV12-4 to TRBJ1-1, with 8 bases identical to TRBD1. V trimming: 7 bases; J trimming: 3 bases; junction bases outside the gene matches: 4. The CDR3 contains 13 residues. This CDR3 reads CASNRRGHTEAFF. The CDR3 DNA reads as TGTGCCAGCAACCGCAGGGGGCACACTGAAGCTTTCTTT.

The J gene is TRBJ2-1, the V gene TRBV25-1; D might be TRBD2 (6 bases). CDR1 and CDR2 from the germline V gene are MGHDK and SYGVNS. The CDR3 sequence is 13 residues long. V lost 2 bases to trimming and J lost 5 bases, with 7 bases between them. The CDR3 region is CASSETSHNEQFF. The DNA for the CDR3 is TGTGCCAGCAGTGAAACTAGCCACAATGAGCAGTTCTTC.

This chain connects TRBV29-1 to TRBJ1-1, with a possible D match to TRBD1 (6 bases). V was trimmed by 4 bases and J by 6 bases, leaving 18 bases between them. The germline gives CDR1 SQVTM, CDR2 ANQGSEA. The CDR3 covers 14 residues. For the CDR3, the DNA is TGCAGCGTTGGAAATCAGGGGAGGATCGCTGAAGCTTTCTTT. Protein product: CSVGNQGRIAEAFF.

Worth noting for this clonotype: Germline is not matched at one junction end, which may reflect a read error. V and J are TRBV19 and TRBJ1-3, with a possible D match to TRBD1 (5 bases). CDR3 length: 15 residues. CDR1 and CDR2 from the germline V gene are LNHDA and SQIVND (reference sequence). DNA of the CDR3: TGTGCCAGCAGCTTCGGGGGGATCTCTGGATACACCATATATTTT. Translation gives CASSFGGISGYTIYF.

As to this clonotype: Relative to the germline gene, one junction end is altered; a read error may explain this. The CDR3 region is CASSDRDRVFLMF. Written as DNA, the CDR3 is TGTGCCAGCAGTGACCGGGACAGGGTATTCTTGATGTTC. The V and J genes are TRBV25-1 and TRBJ1-2, with TRBD1 matching 9 bases. This CDR3 contains 13 residues. Germline V gene sequence: CDR1 MGHDK, CDR2 SYGVNS.

The chain employs TRBV7-6 and TRBJ2-1; 13 bases are a match to TRBD2. V lost 2 bases and J lost 9; bases outside the gene matches: 4. This CDR3 has 15 residues. Germline values: CDR1 SGHVS, CDR2 FNYEAQ. CDR3 DNA sequence: TGTGCCAGCAGCTTATGGACTAGCGGGAGCATTGAGCAGTTCTTC. The encoded protein is CASSLWTSGSIEQFF.

This clonotype turned up a few times. In DNA, the CDR3 is TGTGCCAGCAGTATCCCGTACGAGCAGTACTTC. Its protein product is CASSIPYEQYF. The chain employs TRBV6-2 or TRBV6-3 and TRBJ2-7; D unclear. Looked up from germline, CDR1 is MNHEY and CDR2 is SVGEGT. Trimming shortened V by 5 bases and J by 4 bases, and 6 bases separated the two germline ends. The CDR3 totals 11 residues.

This chain uses TRBV20-1 with TRBJ1-1; possible D gene TRBD1, 6 bases. Germline CDR1 reads DFQATT; CDR2 reads SNEGSKA (reference sequence). This CDR3 has 14 amino acids. Trimming removed 6 bases at V and 3 bases at J, with 17 bases between. The CDR3, as DNA: TGCAGTGCCAGGGGTAGGGTCCTCTACACTGAAGCTTTCTTT. It specifies CSARGRVLYTEAFF.

V is TRBV20-1 and J is TRBJ1-1, with D possibly TRBD1 on 5 matching bases. V was pared by 1 base and J by 0 bases, with 9 bases between. CDR3 length: 14 amino acids. Germline CDR1 and CDR2: DFQATT and SNEGSKA (reference sequence). CDR3 nucleotide sequence: TGCAGTGCTAGAGGGAGGACACTGAACACTGAAGCTTTCTTT. Encoded protein: CSARGRTLNTEAFF.

This clonotype has just a few counts. This chain joins TRBV7-2 and TRBJ1-1, with D possibly matching TRBD1 (5 bases). V was pared by 1 base and J by 4 bases, with 13 bases between. The germline gives CDR1 SGHTA, CDR2 FQGNSA. The CDR3 totals 15 residues. DNA for the CDR3: TGTGCCAGCAGCTTAGATTGGGGAAGGGGCACTGAAGCTTTCTTT. This encodes CASSLDWGRGTEAFF.

CDR3 bases: TGTGCCAGCAGCCCAGCCGGCGGAGTAGATACGCAGTATTTT. Encoded protein: CASSPAGGVDTQYF. This chain joins TRBV28 and TRBJ2-3; D ambiguous. V was trimmed by 6 bases and J by 5 bases, leaving 15 bases between them. The CDR3 runs to 14 residues. Germline assignment: CDR1 MDHEN and CDR2 SYDVKM.

V usage is TRBV9 and J usage is TRBJ1-1; D is uncertain. The CDR3 loop spans 14 amino acids. Trimming pared 4 bases from V and 1 base from J, leaving 11 bases between. Germline CDR1 reads SGDLS; CDR2 reads YYNGEE. CDR3 sequence reads: CASSPPGKNTEAFF. CDR3 coding DNA: TGTGCCAGCAGCCCACCGGGAAAGAACACTGAAGCTTTCTTT.

This chain connects TRBV28 to TRBJ2-7; no clear D. V was clipped by 6 bases and J by 4 bases, with 13 bases between them. The germline V gene has CDR1 MDHEN and CDR2 SYDVKM. The CDR3 has 13 residues. In DNA, the CDR3 is TGTGCCAGCAGAGATGTGGGGATTTACGAGCAGTACTTC. This encodes CASRDVGIYEQYF.

V gene TRBV10-3 combines with J gene TRBJ1-3; D perhaps matches TRBD1 (6 bases). V was pared by 3 bases and J by 4 bases, with 13 bases between. The CDR3 length is 15 residues. CDR1 is ENHRY, CDR2 SYGVKD, per germline. In nucleotides, the CDR3 is TGTGCCATCAGTGATCCGGACACAGGGGGAAACACCATATATTTT. It codes for CAISDPDTGGNTIYF.

The J gene is TRBJ2-3, the V gene TRBV18, with 7 bases identical to TRBD1. The CDR3 length is 14 residues. J gave up 3 bases and V 2 bases, and 2 bases lay outside the gene matches. In germline, CDR1 is KGHSH, CDR2 LQKENI. CDR3 in amino acids: CASSPSRGTDTQYF. CDR3 DNA sequence: TGTGCCAGCTCACCATCCAGGGGGACAGATACGCAGTATTTT.

V is TRBV12-5 and J is TRBJ2-5, with TRBD1 matching over 10 bases. The CDR3 is 15 amino acids. CDR1 and CDR2 (germline): LGHNT, FRNRAP. V lost 7 bases to trimming and J lost 5 bases; unmatched junction nucleotides: 10. CDR3 residues: CASAFDRGLTETQYF. The CDR3 DNA follows: TGTGCTAGTGCCTTTGACAGGGGGCTTACGGAGACCCAGTACTTC.

The chain employs TRBV27 and TRBJ1-6; 8 bases fit TRBD1. The V gene's germline CDR1 is MNHEY and CDR2 SMNVEV (reference sequence). Unmatched junction bases numbered 5, after V lost 4 bases and J lost 6 bases. This CDR3 contains 15 residues. The DNA of the CDR3 is TGTGCCAGCAGTTCCTGGACAGGGTCTAATTCACCCCTCCACTTT. Its protein is CASSSWTGSNSPLHF.

This clonotype was recorded a few times. The chain recombines TRBV29-1 with TRBJ1-2; maybe TRBD1 (6 bases). Germline V gene data show CDR1 as SQVTM and CDR2 as ANQGSEA. The CDR3 has 15 amino acids. With 7 bases removed from V and 0 bases from J, the gap between germline ends came to 18 bases. Here the CDR3 reads CSGLGGRGTNYGYTF. The CDR3, as DNA: TGCAGCGGTCTGGGGGGGCGCGGGACTAACTATGGCTACACCTTC.

The genes are TRBV9 and TRBJ2-2, with unresolved D. V was cut by 2 bases and J by 5 bases, with 7 bases left in between. The CDR3 covers 13 residues. Per germline, CDR1 SGDLS and CDR2 YYNGEE. In nucleotides, the CDR3 is TGTGCCAGCAGCGTTGGGTCAACCGGGGAGCTGTTTTTT. Translating gives CASSVGSTGELFF.

This clonotype was found a few times. The rearrangement uses TRBV5-1 and TRBJ1-1, with D hard to call. CDR3 length: 14 amino acids. Germline loops: CDR1 SGHRS, CDR2 YFSETQ. Trimming took 4 bases from V and 0 from J, leaving 10 bases between them. The CDR3 DNA sequence: TGCGCCAGCAGCGCGACACTCATGAACACTGAAGCTTTCTTT. Amino acid sequence: CASSATLMNTEAFF.

This clonotype was counted a few times. The genes are TRBV10-2 and TRBJ1-1; 10 nucleotides agree with TRBD1. The CDR3 is 16 amino acids. CDR1 is WSHSY and CDR2 is SAAADI in the germline V gene. V shed 5 bases and J 3 bases; nucleotides not matched to a gene: 9. The CDR3 region has the DNA TGCGCCAGCAGTCATGACCGGGACAGGGGAGACACTGAAGCTTTCTTT. Its protein is CASSHDRDRGDTEAFF.

This sequence joins TRBV5-1 and TRBJ1-1; D not resolved. Looked up from germline, CDR1 is SGHRS and CDR2 is YFSETQ. The CDR3 is 14 amino acids. V lost 4 bases and J 0 bases, leaving 10 bases between the germline ends. CDR3 sequence (DNA): TGCGCCAGCAGCGCGACCGCACTGAACACTGAAGCTTTCTTT. It yields the protein CASSATALNTEAFF.